This passage covers 18 T cell receptor beta chains from one sample sequenced in a study of T cell changes during pregnancy in multiple sclerosis. Produced via immunoSEQ multiplex PCR; TCRdb's table is partial and in-frame only. The repertoire holds roughly 60,000 clones, with 75% to 90% as singletons. The sequences come from CD4+ T cells from peripheral blood mononuclear cells, collected in the first trimester of pregnancy. These receptors originate from a female donor with multiple sclerosis, enrolled in a pregnancy study.

This clone was observed a handful of times. The chain recombines TRBV5-1 with TRBJ2-3; 9 bases align to TRBD1. V trimming: 4 bases; J trimming: 4 bases; junction bases outside the gene matches: 7. Germline V lookup: CDR1 SGHRS, CDR2 YFSETQ. The CDR3 has 15 amino acids. The CDR3 protein is CASSGTGGPPDTQYF. For the CDR3, the DNA is TGCGCCAGCAGCGGAACAGGGGGCCCCCCAGATACGCAGTATTTT.

The gene calls are TRBV19 and TRBJ1-1; perhaps TRBD1 as D (5 bases). With 4 bases removed from V and 3 bases from J, the gap between germline ends came to 9 bases. The CDR3 loop spans 13 amino acids. Germline loops: CDR1 LNHDA, CDR2 SQIVND (reference sequence). The CDR3 reads CASSSRVDTEAFF. The CDR3 nucleotides read TGTGCCAGTAGTAGCAGGGTTGACACTGAAGCTTTCTTT.

The chain uses TRBV6-1 and TRBJ2-5, with 10 bases that match TRBD2. CDR1 MNHNS and CDR2 SASEGT come from the germline V gene. V dropped 6 bases and J dropped 5; count of bases not matched to a gene: 6. CDR3 size: 14 residues. CDR3 protein: CASSPSGRGETQYF. In DNA, the CDR3 is TGTGCCAGCAGCCCTAGCGGGAGAGGGGAGACCCAGTACTTC.

The V gene is TRBV9, the J gene TRBJ2-6; TRBD1 agrees at 7 bases. Germline CDR1 SGDLS, CDR2 YYNGEE. CDR3 size: 18 residues. J was trimmed by 0 bases and V by 4 bases; bases with no gene match: 10. CDR3 protein: CASSPLDRIHSGANVLTF. In DNA, the CDR3 is TGTGCCAGCAGCCCGTTGGACAGGATCCACTCTGGGGCCAACGTCCTGACTTTC.

This chain connects TRBV5-4 to TRBJ1-4; TRBD1 matches at 9 bases. V shed 0 bases, J shed 2 bases, and the junction held 8 bases outside the gene matches. The CDR3 loop spans 18 amino acids. Germline V gene sequence: CDR1 SGHNT, CDR2 YYREEE (reference sequence). The CDR3 loop reads CASSLGPRDRGTNEKLFF. The DNA for the CDR3 is TGTGCCAGCAGCTTGGGCCCCCGTGACAGGGGGACTAATGAAAAACTGTTTTTT.

This clone came up a few times. In DNA, the CDR3 is TGTGCCAGCAGTTTAACGACAGGGGACTACGAGCAGTACTTC. Translated, it gives CASSLTTGDYEQYF. J is TRBJ2-7 and V is TRBV28; 8 bases match TRBD1. This CDR3 is 14 amino acids long. Germline V gives CDR1 MDHEN, CDR2 SYDVKM. V trimming: 2 bases; J trimming: 3 bases; junction bases outside the gene matches: 3.

This chain uses TRBV5-1 with TRBJ2-3; 9 nucleotides agree with TRBD1. The CDR3 covers 18 residues. CDR1 and CDR2 from the germline V gene are SGHRS and YFSETQ. V shed 2 bases and J 0 bases; nucleotides not matched to a gene: 10. CDR3 nucleotide sequence: TGCGCCAGCAGCTTCACTCCCTGGGACAGGGTAAGCACAGATACGCAGTATTTT. As protein: CASSFTPWDRVSTDTQYF.

The rearrangement uses TRBV9 and TRBJ2-1; 7 bases fit TRBD1. The J segment lost 1 base and the V segment lost 4 bases, leaving 5 bases of the junction unmatched. Germline lookup yields CDR1 SGDLS and CDR2 YYNGEE. CDR3 length: 15 amino acids. For the CDR3, the DNA is TGTGCCAGCAGCCCATCGGGACAGTCCTACAATGAGCAGTTCTTC. Translating it yields CASSPSGQSYNEQFF.

The chain links TRBV5-4 to TRBJ2-3; D might be TRBD1 (5 bases). Germline loops: CDR1 SGHNT, CDR2 YYREEE (reference sequence). The CDR3 spans 13 residues. V was pared by 0 bases and J by 4 bases, with 6 bases between. As DNA, the CDR3 is TGTGCCAGCAGCTTGGGGGGCGCAGATACGCAGTATTTT. It is translated as CASSLGGADTQYF.

The chain joins TRBV28 to TRBJ1-2; 8 bases map to TRBD1. CDR3 length: 14 amino acids. Germline V gene data show CDR1 as MDHEN and CDR2 as SYDVKM. V gave up 6 bases and J gave up 8 bases; unmatched junction bases: 11. The CDR3 nucleotides read TGTGCCAGCAGCTCAGGGGGCGCCGGGTGGGGCTACACCTTC. Translation gives CASSSGGAGWGYTF.

The table lists this clone with a few counts. CDR3 sequence reads: CASSLSGGANEQFF. The CDR3 DNA follows: TGTGCCAGCAGCCTTAGCGGGGGGGCCAATGAGCAGTTCTTC. The chain employs TRBV7-9 and TRBJ2-1, with 11 bases identical to TRBD2. In germline, CDR1 is SEHNR, CDR2 FQNEAQ (reference sequence). The CDR3 is made up of 14 amino acids. V trimming: 5 bases; J trimming: 6 bases; junction bases outside the gene matches: 3.

The J gene is TRBJ2-1, the V gene TRBV19; 9 bases agree with TRBD2. This CDR3 region has 15 residues. V shed 3 bases, J shed 6 bases, and the junction held 6 bases outside the gene matches. Germline V gene lookup returns CDR1 LNHDA and CDR2 SQIVND (reference sequence). The CDR3 reads CASSMGLAGPNEQFF. In DNA form, the CDR3 reads TGTGCCAGTAGTATGGGTCTAGCGGGGCCCAATGAGCAGTTCTTC.

The chain recombines TRBV7-2 with TRBJ1-4; the D is unclear. Trimming shortened V by 1 base and J by 7 bases, and 16 bases separated the two germline ends. The CDR3 length is 16 residues. Germline V gene lookup returns CDR1 SGHTA and CDR2 FQGNSA. The CDR3 bases are TGTGCCAGCAGCTTAGTAGGGTCGCGGCGGGGTGAAAAACTGTTTTTT. Its translation is CASSLVGSRRGEKLFF.

This clone was found once. The chain is built from TRBV18 and TRBJ2-5; 7 bases are shared with TRBD1. This CDR3 has 13 residues. After removal of 3 bases from V and 5 bases from J, the junction contained 3 bases not matched to a gene. The germline V gene encodes CDR1 KGHSH and CDR2 LQKENI. CDR3: CASSPGQWETQYF. Written as DNA, the CDR3 is TGTGCCAGCTCACCGGGACAGTGGGAGACCCAGTACTTC.

This clone is deemed medium-sized. V is TRBV28 and J is TRBJ1-3; unclear D gene. The germline V gene encodes CDR1 MDHEN and CDR2 SYDVKM. V was cut by 3 bases and J by 4 bases, with 10 bases left in between. The CDR3 is 14 amino acids. The chain's CDR3 is CASSFRGAGNTIYF. Written as DNA, the CDR3 is TGTGCCAGCAGTTTCCGGGGTGCGGGAAACACCATATATTTT. The whole variable domain, filled in from reference TRBV28 and TRBJ1-3, reads DVKVTQSSRYLVKRTGEKVFLECVQDMDHENMFWYRQDPGLGLRLIYFSYDVKMKEKGDIPEGYSVSREKKERFSLILESASTNQTSMYLCASSFRGAGNTIYFGEGSWLTVV.

This clone has only a few counts. The J gene is TRBJ2-5, the V gene TRBV5-6; no clear D. There are 13 residues in the CDR3. Germline V lookup: CDR1 SGHDT, CDR2 YYEEEE. Trimming shortened V by 0 bases and J by 5 bases, and 8 bases separated the two germline ends. CDR3 in amino acids: CASSLVFSETQYF. In DNA, the CDR3 is TGTGCCAGCAGCTTGGTCTTTTCGGAGACCCAGTACTTC.

This rearrangement joins TRBV27 to TRBJ2-3; no firm D call. The V and J ends lost 5 bases and 7 bases respectively, with 10 bases between them. The CDR3 contains 12 residues. The germline CDR1 and CDR2 sequences are MNHEY and SMNVEV (reference sequence). The CDR3 sequence is CASSPSRYTQYF. CDR3 bases: TGTGCCAGCAGTCCCTCCAGATATACGCAGTATTTT.

This clone was observed once. The CDR3 spells CSVTSTGEETQYF. The DNA for the CDR3 is TGCAGCGTTACCTCGACGGGGGAGGAGACCCAGTACTTC. V gene TRBV29-1 combines with J gene TRBJ2-5; possible D gene TRBD2, 6 bases. From germline, CDR1 is SQVTM and CDR2 ANQGSEA. CDR3 size: 13 residues. Deletions cut 5 bases from V and 5 bases from J, with 15 bases between.